This T cell receptor (beta chain) was sequenced for a study of shared T cell receptors in the human thymus. TCRdb's copy holds only in-frame clones and misses some; the assay was immunoSEQ multiplex PCR. The table records about 660,000 clones, 88% of them present only once. The CDR3 is 12 amino acids. The V gene's germline CDR1 is KGHSH and CDR2 LQKENI. V lost 3 bases to trimming and J lost 10 bases, with 10 bases between them. A further study also used this sample, focusing on human thymus T cells. That paper notes: Infants served as donors; they were healthy and Finnish and were having corrective surgery for congenital heart defects.

The sample taken for sequencing was thymocytes. The clonotype comes from a boy less than two years old with a congenital heart defect. The V call is TRBV18, the J call TRBJ2-1, with D maybe TRBD2 (6 bases). Here the CDR3 reads CASSPGGLEQFF. The CDR3 DNA sequence: TGTGCCAGCTCACCGGGGGGTTTGGAGCAGTTCTTC.